The sequence of this T cell receptor beta chain was determined in a study of T cell responses to AZD1222 COVID-19 vaccine. Data came from immunoSEQ multiplex PCR; TCRdb stores just in-frame clones and leaves some out. The repertoire consists of about 150,000 clones, with approximately 90% occurring once and the leading ten covering over 4%. Whole-study findings and limits: AZD1222 recipients seropositive at baseline numbered only five to seven.

On this clone itself: Its antigen is not known.

Trimming took off 4 bases at V and 4 bases at J, with 11 bases between the two ends. The CDR3 has 14 amino acids. Germline CDR1 reads SNHLY; CDR2 reads FYNNEI. This receptor was obtained from an adult who received the AZD1222 COVID-19 vaccine. This rearrangement joins TRBV2 to TRBJ1-5; unclear D gene. The input for sequencing was peripheral blood, taken 28 days after the second AZD1222 dose. This chain's CDR3 is CASSALRVNQPQHF. In DNA form, the CDR3 reads TGTGCCAGCAGTGCTTTGAGGGTGAATCAGCCCCAGCATTTT.